These 29 T cell receptor beta chains were all obtained from the same sample, sequenced in a study of a mutant IDH1 vaccine in newly diagnosed glioma. The time point: week 47, end of study. Topical imiquimod accompanied each vaccine dose, which consisted of 300 ug of mutant IDH1 20-mer peptide. These receptors' antigens are unknown. Produced via immunoSEQ multiplex PCR; TCRdb's table is partial and in-frame only. The table includes about 50,000 clones, about four fifths detected once. The sequencing used PBMCs, collected from a glioma patient whose treatment included an IDH1 peptide vaccine. The receptors were gathered from a woman under 40 with glioma. Some clones in this sample may be carry-over from other donors' samples.

This clone was detected only a few times. This chain connects TRBV19 to TRBJ2-3, with D possibly being TRBD1 (5 bases). CDR1 and CDR2 (germline): LNHDA, SQIVND (reference sequence). Trimming removed 8 bases from V and 2 bases from J, with 17 bases in between. This CDR3 contains 15 residues. The chain's CDR3 is CASSFSQGSTDTQYF. The DNA of the CDR3 is TGTGCCAGTTCTTTCAGCCAGGGCTCCACAGATACGCAGTATTTT.

The chain couples TRBV4-2 to TRBJ1-1; D perhaps matches TRBD1 (6 bases). The V end lost 1 base, the J end lost 8 bases, and 20 bases lay between the germline ends. Germline CDR1 and CDR2: LGHNA and YNFKEQ. The CDR3 contains 16 residues. The CDR3 DNA reads as TGTGCCAGCAGCCAAGTCGGCAGGGACACGGGGAAGGAAGCTTTCTTT. Protein product: CASSQVGRDTGKEAFF.

The chain employs TRBV5-4 and TRBJ2-7; TRBD2 aligns across 14 bases. Germline values: CDR1 SGHNT, CDR2 YYREEE (reference sequence). After removal of 3 bases from V and 3 bases from J, the junction contained 2 bases not matched to a gene. The CDR3 is 15 residues long. The chain's CDR3 is CASSSGLAGDYEQYF. CDR3 in DNA: TGTGCCAGCAGCTCGGGACTAGCGGGAGACTACGAGCAGTACTTC.

This clone was counted between two and nine times. This CDR3 is CASSANLGMVNTEAFF. CDR3 in DNA: TGTGCCAGCAGCGCGAATCTGGGAATGGTGAACACTGAAGCTTTCTTT. This chain joins TRBV9 and TRBJ1-1; D is unclear. The V end lost 3 bases, the J end lost 0 bases, and 15 bases lay between the germline ends. This CDR3 is built from 16 residues. Germline CDR1 reads SGDLS; CDR2 reads YYNGEE.

The chain uses TRBV2 and TRBJ2-2; D is perhaps TRBD1 (6 bases). V lost 6 bases, J lost 6 bases, and 11 bases lay in between. Germline CDR1 is SNHLY and CDR2 is FYNNEI. This CDR3 contains 13 residues. The CDR3, as DNA: TGTGCCAGCAGCCCCAGGGGTGCCGGGGAGCTGTTTTTT. This gives the protein CASSPRGAGELFF.

The chain couples TRBV19 to TRBJ2-1; 10 bases map to TRBD2. J lost 2 bases, V lost 8 bases, and 3 bases had no gene match. Germline V gene lookup returns CDR1 LNHDA and CDR2 SQIVND (reference sequence). The CDR3 length is 14 residues. CDR3 amino acids: CASRTSGTYNEQFF. In DNA form, the CDR3 reads TGTGCCAGTCGAACTAGCGGGACCTACAATGAGCAGTTCTTC.

The chain has TRBV5-1 and TRBJ2-7; the match to TRBD2 covers 11 bases. J lost 0 bases, V lost 4 bases, and 9 bases had no gene match. The CDR3 has 17 amino acids. CDR1 is SGHRS and CDR2 is YFSETQ in the germline V gene. DNA of the CDR3: TGCGCCAGCAGCCTCACTAGCGGGAGCACCCGCTCCTACGAGCAGTACTTC. It codes for CASSLTSGSTRSYEQYF.

The chain recombines TRBV29-1 with TRBJ2-3; either TRBD1 or TRBD2 may supply D (5 bases each). From germline, CDR1 is SQVTM and CDR2 ANQGSEA. CDR3 length equals 13 residues. Trimming stripped 7 bases from V and 0 bases from J, with 11 bases between. The CDR3 region is CSAEGFSTDTQYF. Here the CDR3 DNA reads TGCAGCGCTGAGGGGTTCAGCACAGATACGCAGTATTTT.

This chain connects TRBV19 to TRBJ1-5, with 7 bases that match TRBD1. The CDR3 extends over 15 amino acids. The V and J ends lost 1 base and 4 bases, in that order; junction bases with no gene match: 4. Germline values: CDR1 LNHDA, CDR2 SQIVND (reference sequence). CDR3 loop: CASSIGDSSNQPQHF. CDR3 nucleotide sequence: TGTGCCAGTAGTATAGGGGACAGTAGTAATCAGCCCCAGCATTTT.

The gene calls are TRBV19 and TRBJ2-6, with D unresolved. V was trimmed by 7 bases and J by 0 bases, leaving 10 bases between them. Germline V gives CDR1 LNHDA, CDR2 SQIVND (reference sequence). CDR3 length: 15 residues. In DNA, the CDR3 is TGTGCCAGTAATCCGGTCGACTCTGGGGCCAACGTCCTGACTTTC. It is translated as CASNPVDSGANVLTF.

Only one count was recorded for this clone. The rearrangement uses TRBV6-1 and TRBJ2-7; D may be TRBD1 (5 bases). The V gene lost 3 bases and the J gene lost 5 bases, with 14 bases spanning the gap. CDR3 size: 14 residues. Germline values: CDR1 MNHNS, CDR2 SASEGT. The CDR3 loop is CASSEIVGRDEQYF. In DNA form, the CDR3 reads TGTGCCAGCAGTGAGATCGTGGGGCGCGACGAGCAGTACTTC.

This clone was seen only a few times. V usage is TRBV10-3 and J usage is TRBJ1-1, with 9 bases identical to TRBD1. The CDR3 extends over 14 amino acids. CDR1 is ENHRY and CDR2 is SYGVKD in the germline V gene. Trimming cost V 7 bases and J 4 bases; bases outside gene matches: 7. CDR3 nucleotide sequence: TGTGCCATCACCCCGACAGGGGGTACCACTGAAGCTTTCTTT. Its protein product is CAITPTGGTTEAFF.

The genes are TRBV7-2 and TRBJ1-1, with TRBD1 as a possible D gene (5 bases). CDR3 length equals 12 residues. Trimming left V 5 bases short and J 4 bases short, with 8 bases between. Germline V gene data show CDR1 as SGHTA and CDR2 as FQGNSA. CDR3 in DNA: TGTGCCAGCAGCCAGGGATTCACTGAAGCTTTCTTT. This translates into CASSQGFTEAFF.

The chain carries TRBV6-6 and TRBJ2-1; D uncertain. The CDR3 has 14 amino acids. Per the germline V gene, CDR1 is MNHNY and CDR2 is SVGAGI (reference sequence). V lost 5 bases and J 0 bases, leaving 8 bases between the germline ends. CDR3 sequence (DNA): TGTGCCAGCAGTCTTAGTAGCTCCTACAATGAGCAGTTCTTC. This translates into CASSLSSSYNEQFF.

This chain links TRBV27 with TRBJ1-2; the D gene is possibly TRBD1 (6 bases). V lost 5 bases, J lost 8 bases, and 18 bases lay in between. This CDR3 region has 14 residues. CDR1 is MNHEY and CDR2 is SMNVEV in the germline V gene (reference sequence). CDR3 protein: CASSPPNRERGYTF. In nucleotides, the CDR3 is TGTGCCAGCAGTCCCCCGAACAGGGAGCGGGGCTACACCTTC.

The chain combines TRBV2 with TRBJ2-7; TRBD1 is a possible D gene (5 bases). The CDR3 extends over 10 amino acids. Germline CDR1 reads SNHLY; CDR2 reads FYNNEI. V lost 6 bases, J lost 9 bases, and 9 bases lay in between. For the CDR3, the DNA is TGTGCCAGCAGGGACACGGTGCAGTACTTC. Protein product: CASRDTVQYF.

V is TRBV27 and J is TRBJ1-2, with D possibly matching TRBD1 (6 bases). CDR1 MNHEY and CDR2 SMNVEV come from the germline V gene (reference sequence). The CDR3 sequence is 12 residues long. V was trimmed by 8 bases and J by 8 bases, leaving 15 bases between them. CDR3 loop: CASRWGRGGYTF. The CDR3 DNA is TGTGCCAGCCGATGGGGAAGGGGGGGCTACACCTTC.

This chain joins TRBV6-1 and TRBJ1-1; the D gene is possibly TRBD1 (5 bases). Germline CDR1 MNHNS, CDR2 SASEGT. The CDR3 is 13 amino acids. Trimming stripped 2 bases from V and 5 bases from J, with 9 bases between. The CDR3 spells CASSEQGETEAFF. In DNA form, the CDR3 reads TGTGCCAGCAGTGAACAGGGAGAGACTGAAGCTTTCTTT.

This chain uses TRBV27 with TRBJ1-2, with D perhaps TRBD1 (6 bases). This CDR3 spans 13 amino acids. Trimming pared 2 bases from V and 6 bases from J, leaving 10 bases between. CDR1 and CDR2 (germline): MNHEY, SMNVEV (reference sequence). In DNA, the CDR3 is TGTGCCAGCAGTTTAACCAGGGGAGATGGCTACACCTTC. As protein: CASSLTRGDGYTF.

The V call is TRBV6-5, the J call TRBJ1-1; D not certain. Germline CDR1 MNHEY, CDR2 SVGAGI. The CDR3 covers 14 residues. The V end was cut by 0 bases, the J end by 0 bases, with 5 bases between. CDR3 sequence reads: CASSYSAVNTEAFF. The CDR3 DNA follows: TGTGCCAGCAGTTACTCGGCCGTGAACACTGAAGCTTTCTTT.

This chain connects TRBV6-5 to TRBJ2-1; D unclear. Germline V gene lookup returns CDR1 MNHEY and CDR2 SVGAGI. The CDR3 loop spans 14 amino acids. The V end lost 10 bases, the J end lost 0 bases, and 13 bases lay between the germline ends. CDR3 coding DNA: TGTGCCACCTCGAGACTTGGCTCCTACAATGAGCAGTTCTTC. It is translated as CATSRLGSYNEQFF.

The chain uses TRBV7-2 and TRBJ1-3; no definite D call. Germline CDR1 SGHTA, CDR2 FQGNSA. Trimming stripped 5 bases from V and 0 bases from J, with 2 bases between. The CDR3 has 12 amino acids. The CDR3 DNA follows: TGTGCCAGCAGCCTCTCTGGAAACACCATATATTTT. Protein product: CASSLSGNTIYF.

This rearrangement joins TRBV6-5 to TRBJ2-1, with D possibly TRBD2 on 6 matching bases. Per germline, CDR1 MNHEY and CDR2 SVGAGI. The V end lost 0 bases, the J end lost 2 bases, and 8 bases lay between the germline ends. There are 15 residues in the CDR3. CDR3 protein: CASSYSGLTYNEQFF. The CDR3 bases are TGTGCCAGCAGTTACTCGGGACTCACCTACAATGAGCAGTTCTTC.

The CDR3, as DNA: TGCAGCGTTGGGGAGATCACCGGGGAGCTGTTTTTT. Its translation: CSVGEITGELFF. This chain links TRBV29-1 with TRBJ2-2, with D tentatively TRBD2 (5 bases). Trimming stripped 4 bases from V and 4 bases from J, with 7 bases between. CDR3 length equals 12 residues. CDR1 is SQVTM, CDR2 ANQGSEA, per germline.

The chain recombines TRBV5-1 with TRBJ2-2; D is possibly TRBD1 or TRBD2 (5 bases each). This CDR3 has 20 residues. In germline, CDR1 is SGHRS, CDR2 YFSETQ. With 1 base removed from V and 2 bases from J, the gap between germline ends came to 24 bases. CDR3 amino acids: CASSLLRGAYMESNTGELFF. The CDR3 coding sequence is TGCGCCAGCAGCTTGTTGAGGGGCGCATATATGGAATCAAACACCGGGGAGCTGTTTTTT.

Only one count was recorded for this clone. The V gene is TRBV27, the J gene TRBJ2-5; the match to TRBD1 covers 11 bases. V was clipped by 5 bases and J by 7 bases; unmatched bases: 12. This CDR3 has 16 amino acids. Germline loops: CDR1 MNHEY, CDR2 SMNVEV (reference sequence). The DNA for the CDR3 is TGTGCCAGCAGTACTATAGGGACAGGGGGGGTGGGGACCCAGTACTTC. It encodes CASSTIGTGGVGTQYF.

This chain connects TRBV14 to TRBJ2-7; D call uncertain. The CDR3 has 13 residues. Between the trimmed V and J ends, which lost 0 bases and 6 bases, there was a span of 9 bases. The V gene's germline CDR1 is SGHDN and CDR2 FVKESK. As DNA, the CDR3 is TGTGCCAGCAGCCAAGAATCTATTGGCGAGCAGTACTTC. Its protein product is CASSQESIGEQYF.

The rearrangement joins TRBV11-2 to TRBJ1-3, with 11 bases lining up with TRBD1. CDR3 length equals 16 residues. Per germline, CDR1 SGHAT and CDR2 FQNNGV. Unmatched junction bases numbered 5, after V lost 4 bases and J lost 3 bases. The CDR3 protein is CASSSWTGGFGNTIYF. The CDR3 DNA is TGTGCCAGCAGCTCGTGGACAGGGGGCTTTGGAAACACCATATATTTT.

This clone was observed a single time. The rearrangement links TRBV11-2 to TRBJ2-1, with unresolved D. Trimming stripped 5 bases from V and 4 bases from J, with 12 bases between. The CDR3 length is 14 residues. The germline V gene encodes CDR1 SGHAT and CDR2 FQNNGV. CDR3 protein: CASSPPERYNEQFF. CDR3 bases: TGTGCCAGCAGCCCCCCAGAGCGTTACAATGAGCAGTTCTTC.